Listed below are T cell receptor beta chains from one sample, sequenced in a study of shared clonotypes between healthy human individuals. Some clones are missing from TCRdb's copy, which holds only in-frame ones; the method was immunoSEQ multiplex PCR. The repertoire holds hundreds of thousands of clones, 74% seen once, with 1.5% to 2% in the top ten. Input material: memory CD4+ T cells sorted from blood. These receptors all come from a woman aged 30 to 39 in good health. The CDR3 runs from the conserved cysteine through the conserved F or W. A D gene is named only where the DNA matches it firmly. Clone size is not always given. Where it is, it says once, few, many or a class for expanded clones.

d_gene: .
abundance: .
j_gene: TRBJ1-5
v_gene: TRBV10-3
CDR3aa: CAISESGGAYQPQHF
CDR3nt: TGTGCCATCAGTGAGTCAGGGGGGGCATACCAGCCCCAGCATTTT

d_gene: .
abundance: .
j_gene: TRBJ2-2
v_gene: TRBV11-2
CDR3aa: CASSVWASANTGELFF
CDR3nt: TGTGCCAGCAGTGTTTGGGCTAGCGCGAACACCGGGGAGCTGTTTTTT

d_gene: .
abundance: .
j_gene: TRBJ2-1
v_gene: TRBV5-1
CDR3aa: CASSFAQFF
CDR3nt: TGCGCCAGCAGCTTTGCGCAGTTCTTC

d_gene: TRBD1
abundance: .
j_gene: TRBJ1-1
v_gene: TRBV11-2
CDR3aa: CASSTRDRRLTEAFF
CDR3nt: TGTGCCAGCAGCACCCGGGACAGAAGACTCACTGAAGCTTTCTTT

d_gene: .
abundance: few
j_gene: TRBJ2-7
v_gene: TRBV7-9
CDR3aa: CASSLRQDSYEQYF
CDR3nt: TGTGCCAGCAGCTTAAGACAAGACTCCTACGAGCAGTACTTC

d_gene: TRBD1
abundance: few
j_gene: TRBJ2-7
v_gene: TRBV28
CDR3aa: CASRPSGTAITYEQYF
CDR3nt: TGTGCCAGCAGGCCCTCCGGGACAGCAATAACCTACGAGCAGTACTTC

d_gene: .
abundance: .
j_gene: TRBJ2-3
v_gene: TRBV2
CDR3aa: CASCPQGQSTDTQYF
CDR3nt: TGTGCCAGCTGTCCTCAGGGACAAAGCACAGATACGCAGTATTTT

d_gene: TRBD2
abundance: .
j_gene: TRBJ2-7
v_gene: TRBV29-1
CDR3aa: CSVEGVAGEQRVEQYF
CDR3nt: TGCAGCGTTGAAGGGGTAGCGGGAGAGCAGAGGGTCGAGCAGTACTTC

d_gene: .
abundance: .
j_gene: TRBJ2-2
v_gene: TRBV11-2
CDR3aa: CASSLSAQGGNTGELFF
CDR3nt: TGTGCCAGCAGCTTATCGGCACAGGGAGGGAACACCGGGGAGCTGTTTTTT

d_gene: .
abundance: .
j_gene: TRBJ1-4
v_gene: TRBV4-1
CDR3aa: CASRYIGEKLFF
CDR3nt: TGCGCCAGCAGATATATTGGCGAAAAACTGTTTTTT

d_gene: TRBD1
abundance: .
j_gene: TRBJ2-4
v_gene: TRBV7-9
CDR3aa: CASTNFRGQGANIQYF
CDR3nt: TGTGCCAGCACCAACTTCCGAGGGCAGGGGGCAAACATTCAGTACTTC

d_gene: TRBD2
abundance: .
j_gene: TRBJ2-3
v_gene: TRBV5-1
CDR3aa: CASSLEGLAGVISDTQYF
CDR3nt: TGCGCCAGCAGCTTGGAAGGACTAGCGGGAGTAATTAGCGATACGCAGTATTTT

d_gene: .
abundance: .
j_gene: TRBJ2-2
v_gene: TRBV4-2
CDR3aa: CASSQGFGATGELFF
CDR3nt: TGTGCCAGCAGCCAAGGTTTCGGTGCCACCGGGGAGCTGTTTTTT

d_gene: .
abundance: .
j_gene: TRBJ1-5
v_gene: TRBV5-4
CDR3aa: CASSPAQPQHF
CDR3nt: TGTGCCAGCAGCCCGGCTCAGCCCCAGCATTTT

d_gene: TRBD1
abundance: few
j_gene: TRBJ1-3
v_gene: TRBV28
CDR3aa: CASSLTGPLGSGNTIYF
CDR3nt: TGTGCCAGCAGTTTGACAGGGCCACTAGGCTCTGGAAACACCATATATTTT

d_gene: TRBD1
abundance: .
j_gene: TRBJ1-2
v_gene: TRBV2
CDR3aa: CASSYKQGYGYTF
CDR3nt: TGTGCCAGCAGTTATAAACAGGGGTATGGCTACACCTTC

d_gene: .
abundance: .
j_gene: TRBJ1-3
v_gene: TRBV28
CDR3aa: CASNFGGNTIYF
CDR3nt: TGTGCCAGCAACTTTGGCGGAAACACCATATATTTT

d_gene: .
abundance: many
j_gene: TRBJ2-2
v_gene: TRBV5-6
CDR3aa: CASSFPNRRASGYTGELFF
CDR3nt: TGTGCCAGCAGCTTCCCAAACCGACGGGCATCGGGATACACCGGGGAGCTGTTTTTT

d_gene: .
abundance: many
j_gene: TRBJ1-1
v_gene: TRBV7-2
CDR3aa: CASSRQQGNTEAFF
CDR3nt: TGTGCCAGCAGCCGGCAACAGGGGAACACTGAAGCTTTCTTT

d_gene: TRBD1
abundance: once
j_gene: TRBJ1-4
v_gene: TRBV27
CDR3aa: CASRPGGITNEKLFF
CDR3nt: TGTGCCAGCAGGCCAGGGGGCATCACTAATGAAAAACTGTTTTTT

d_gene: TRBD1
abundance: .
j_gene: TRBJ1-2
v_gene: TRBV7-9
CDR3aa: CASSKGQGARGYTF
CDR3nt: TGTGCCAGCAGCAAAGGACAGGGGGCGAGAGGCTACACCTTC

d_gene: .
abundance: many
j_gene: TRBJ2-2
v_gene: TRBV5-1
CDR3aa: CASSARGADTGELFF
CDR3nt: TGCGCCAGCAGCGCCCGGGGGGCGGATACCGGGGAGCTGTTTTTT

d_gene: TRBD1
abundance: .
j_gene: TRBJ2-3
v_gene: TRBV6-6
CDR3aa: CASSKDRGGPDTQYF
CDR3nt: TGTGCCAGCAGCAAGGACAGGGGGGGACCAGATACGCAGTATTTT

d_gene: .
abundance: .
j_gene: TRBJ1-1
v_gene: TRBV11-2
CDR3aa: CASSLLGTQGEAFF
CDR3nt: TGTGCCAGCAGCTTATTGGGAACCCAGGGTGAAGCTTTCTTT

d_gene: .
abundance: .
j_gene: TRBJ2-6
v_gene: TRBV4-1
CDR3aa: CASSQYSNSGANVLTF
CDR3nt: TGCGCCAGCAGCCAGTACAGCAACTCTGGGGCCAACGTCCTGACTTTC

d_gene: .
abundance: .
j_gene: TRBJ2-5
v_gene: TRBV25-1
CDR3aa: CASSDSGTRDYF
CDR3nt: TGTGCCAGCAGTGACTCTGGGACGCGGGATTACTTC

d_gene: TRBD2
abundance: .
j_gene: TRBJ2-1
v_gene: TRBV4-1
CDR3aa: CASSQVSGSYNEQFF
CDR3nt: TGCGCCAGCAGCCAAGTAAGCGGGAGTTACAATGAGCAGTTCTTC

d_gene: TRBD2
abundance: .
j_gene: TRBJ2-7
v_gene: TRBV29-1
CDR3aa: CSAEGGTSDASYEQYF
CDR3nt: TGCAGCGCTGAGGGGGGGACTAGCGATGCGTCCTACGAGCAGTACTTC

d_gene: .
abundance: .
j_gene: TRBJ2-1
v_gene: TRBV11-3
CDR3aa: CASSLLPLLSYHEQFF
CDR3nt: TGTGCCAGCAGCTTACTTCCTCTTCTATCCTATCATGAGCAGTTCTTC

d_gene: TRBD1
abundance: .
j_gene: TRBJ1-4
v_gene: TRBV27
CDR3aa: CASRHNDRANEKLFF
CDR3nt: TGTGCCAGCAGGCATAACGACAGGGCCAATGAAAAACTGTTTTTT

d_gene: TRBD1
abundance: .
j_gene: TRBJ1-1
v_gene: TRBV5-1
CDR3aa: CASSYDGTAEAFF
CDR3nt: TGCGCCAGCAGCTATGACGGGACAGCTGAAGCTTTCTTT

d_gene: .
abundance: .
j_gene: TRBJ1-2
v_gene: TRBV5-4
CDR3aa: CASSLGQGPSSYGYTF
CDR3nt: TGTGCCAGCAGCTTGGGGCAGGGCCCCAGCTCCTATGGCTACACCTTC

d_gene: .
abundance: .
j_gene: TRBJ2-3
v_gene: TRBV25-1
CDR3aa: CASTKTQGIGTDTQYF
CDR3nt: TGTGCCAGCACAAAAACACAGGGTATAGGTACAGATACGCAGTATTTT

d_gene: .
abundance: many
j_gene: TRBJ1-5
v_gene: TRBV21-1
CDR3aa: CASSFPGQGTKGEAGQPQHF
CDR3nt: TGTGCCAGCAGCTTCCCGGGACAGGGGACCAAGGGGGAAGCGGGTCAGCCCCAGCATTTT

d_gene: .
abundance: .
j_gene: TRBJ1-1
v_gene: TRBV19
CDR3aa: CASSAGARTEAFF
CDR3nt: TGTGCCAGTAGTGCGGGGGCGAGGACTGAAGCTTTCTTT

d_gene: TRBD2
abundance: .
j_gene: TRBJ2-4
v_gene: TRBV5-6
CDR3aa: CASSLREGNIQYF
CDR3nt: TGTGCCAGCAGCTTACGGGAGGGAAACATTCAGTACTTC

d_gene: TRBD2
abundance: .
j_gene: TRBJ2-5
v_gene: TRBV4-2
CDR3aa: CASSQDKLAGQETQYF
CDR3nt: TGTGCCAGCAGCCAAGATAAACTAGCGGGCCAAGAGACCCAGTACTTC

d_gene: .
abundance: .
j_gene: TRBJ2-5
v_gene: TRBV6-5
CDR3aa: CASRTNQETQYF
CDR3nt: TGTGCCAGCAGGACTAATCAAGAGACCCAGTACTTC

d_gene: TRBD1
abundance: many
j_gene: TRBJ2-5
v_gene: TRBV2
CDR3aa: CASTTRWTGAQETQYF
CDR3nt: TGTGCCAGCACCACGCGATGGACAGGGGCACAAGAGACCCAGTACTTC

d_gene: .
abundance: .
j_gene: TRBJ2-5
v_gene: TRBV30
CDR3aa: CAWSVNDETQYF
CDR3nt: TGTGCCTGGAGCGTAAACGATGAGACCCAGTACTTC

d_gene: TRBD2
abundance: .
j_gene: TRBJ2-1
v_gene: TRBV19
CDR3aa: CASSGWLAGEDEQFF
CDR3nt: TGTGCCAGTAGTGGGTGGCTAGCGGGAGAGGATGAGCAGTTCTTC

d_gene: .
abundance: .
j_gene: TRBJ1-1
v_gene: TRBV19
CDR3aa: CASSYSLVRTEAFF
CDR3nt: TGTGCCAGTAGTTACTCCCTCGTACGCACTGAAGCTTTCTTT

d_gene: TRBD1
abundance: .
j_gene: TRBJ1-2
v_gene: TRBV9
CDR3aa: CASSVHPGGDYGYTF
CDR3nt: TGTGCCAGCAGCGTGCACCCAGGGGGAGACTATGGCTACACCTTC

d_gene: .
abundance: .
j_gene: TRBJ2-6
v_gene: TRBV19
CDR3aa: CASSIVRRTSGANVLTF
CDR3nt: TGTGCCAGTAGTATAGTAAGGCGGACCTCTGGGGCCAACGTCCTGACTTTC

d_gene: .
abundance: few
j_gene: TRBJ1-4
v_gene: TRBV5-1
CDR3aa: CASSLTATNEKLFF
CDR3nt: TGCGCCAGCAGCTTGACAGCAACTAATGAAAAACTGTTTTTT

d_gene: TRBD1
abundance: .
j_gene: TRBJ2-7
v_gene: TRBV27
CDR3aa: CASSFITGGPPYEQYF
CDR3nt: TGTGCCAGCAGTTTTATAACAGGGGGTCCCCCCTACGAGCAGTACTTC

d_gene: .
abundance: few
j_gene: TRBJ2-6
v_gene: TRBV7-8
CDR3aa: CASSLRGLESSGANVLTF
CDR3nt: TGTGCCAGCAGCTTACGGGGGTTAGAGAGCTCTGGGGCCAACGTCCTGACTTTC

d_gene: .
abundance: many
j_gene: TRBJ1-2
v_gene: TRBV20-1
CDR3aa: CSARDRGYTF
CDR3nt: TGCAGTGCTAGAGATCGAGGCTACACCTTC